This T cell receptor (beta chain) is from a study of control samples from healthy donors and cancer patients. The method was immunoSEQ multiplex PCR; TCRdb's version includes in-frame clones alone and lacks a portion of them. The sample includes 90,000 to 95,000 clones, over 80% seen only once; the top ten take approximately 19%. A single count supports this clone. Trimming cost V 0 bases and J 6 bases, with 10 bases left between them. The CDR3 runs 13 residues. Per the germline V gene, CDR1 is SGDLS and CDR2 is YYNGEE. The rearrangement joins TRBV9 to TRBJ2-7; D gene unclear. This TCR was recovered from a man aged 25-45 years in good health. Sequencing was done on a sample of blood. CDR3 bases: TGTGCCAGCAGCGTAGCGGGTCTCCCCGAGCAGTACTTC. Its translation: CASSVAGLPEQYF.